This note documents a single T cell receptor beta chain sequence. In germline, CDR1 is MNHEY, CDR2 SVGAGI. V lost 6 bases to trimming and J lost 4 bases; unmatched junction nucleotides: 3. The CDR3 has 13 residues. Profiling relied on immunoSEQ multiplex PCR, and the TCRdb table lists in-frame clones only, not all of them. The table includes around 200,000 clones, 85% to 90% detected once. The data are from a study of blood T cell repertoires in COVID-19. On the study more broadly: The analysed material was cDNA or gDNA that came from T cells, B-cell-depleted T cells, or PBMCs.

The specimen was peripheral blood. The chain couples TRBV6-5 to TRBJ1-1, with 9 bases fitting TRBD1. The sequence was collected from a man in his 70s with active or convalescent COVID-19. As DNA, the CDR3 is TGTGCCAGCAGGAAGGACAGGGGCACTGAAGCTTTCTTT. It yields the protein CASRKDRGTEAFF.